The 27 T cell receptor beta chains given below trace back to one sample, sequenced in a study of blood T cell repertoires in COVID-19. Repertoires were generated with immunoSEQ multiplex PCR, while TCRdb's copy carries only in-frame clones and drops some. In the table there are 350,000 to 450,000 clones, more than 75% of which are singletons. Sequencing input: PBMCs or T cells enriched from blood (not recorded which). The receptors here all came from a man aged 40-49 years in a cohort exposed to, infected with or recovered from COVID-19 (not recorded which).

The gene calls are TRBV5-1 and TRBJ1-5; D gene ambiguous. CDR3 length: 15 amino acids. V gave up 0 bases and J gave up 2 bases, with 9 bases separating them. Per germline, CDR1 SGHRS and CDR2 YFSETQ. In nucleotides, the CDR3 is TGCGCCAGCAGCTTGGATCCCGCAGGCAATCAGCCCCAGCATTTT. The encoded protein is CASSLDPAGNQPQHF.

CDR3 coding DNA: TGTGCCACCAGTGATCCCAACAGGAACTATGGCTACACCTTC. It encodes CATSDPNRNYGYTF. This chain uses TRBV24-1 with TRBJ1-2; a possible D gene is TRBD1 (5 bases). Germline CDR1 KGHDR, CDR2 SFDVKD. Trimming removed 3 bases at V and 2 bases at J, with 9 bases between. The CDR3 is made up of 14 amino acids.

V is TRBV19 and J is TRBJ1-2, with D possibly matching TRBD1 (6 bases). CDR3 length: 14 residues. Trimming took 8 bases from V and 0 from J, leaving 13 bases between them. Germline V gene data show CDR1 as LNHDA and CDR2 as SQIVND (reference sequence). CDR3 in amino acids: CASLDSLANYGYTF. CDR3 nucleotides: TGTGCCAGTCTGGACAGCTTAGCTAACTATGGCTACACCTTC.

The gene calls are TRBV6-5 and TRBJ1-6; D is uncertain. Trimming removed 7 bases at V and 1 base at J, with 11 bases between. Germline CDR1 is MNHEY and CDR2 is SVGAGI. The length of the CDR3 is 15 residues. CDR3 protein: CASMLLESYNSPLHF. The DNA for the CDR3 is TGTGCCAGCATGCTACTTGAGTCCTATAATTCACCCCTCCACTTT.

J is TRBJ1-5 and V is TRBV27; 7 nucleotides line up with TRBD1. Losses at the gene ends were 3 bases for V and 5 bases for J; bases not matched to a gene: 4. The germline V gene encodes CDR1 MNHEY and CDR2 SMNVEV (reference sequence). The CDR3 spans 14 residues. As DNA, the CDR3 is TGTGCCAGCAGTTTGGAGACAGGGCATCAGCCCCAGCATTTT. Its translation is CASSLETGHQPQHF.

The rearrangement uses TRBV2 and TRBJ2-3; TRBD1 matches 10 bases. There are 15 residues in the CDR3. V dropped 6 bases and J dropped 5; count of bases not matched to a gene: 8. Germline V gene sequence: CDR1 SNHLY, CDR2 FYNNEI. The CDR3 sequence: CASSTRQGALDTQYF. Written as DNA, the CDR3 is TGTGCCAGCAGCACTCGACAGGGGGCGTTAGATACGCAGTATTTT.

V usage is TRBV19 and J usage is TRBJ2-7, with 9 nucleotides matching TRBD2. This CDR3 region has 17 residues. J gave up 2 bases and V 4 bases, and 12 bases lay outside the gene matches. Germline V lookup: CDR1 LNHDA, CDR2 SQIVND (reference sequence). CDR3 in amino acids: CASSRLAVITTTYEQYF. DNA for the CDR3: TGTGCCAGTAGTAGACTAGCGGTAATCACAACCACCTACGAGCAGTACTTC.

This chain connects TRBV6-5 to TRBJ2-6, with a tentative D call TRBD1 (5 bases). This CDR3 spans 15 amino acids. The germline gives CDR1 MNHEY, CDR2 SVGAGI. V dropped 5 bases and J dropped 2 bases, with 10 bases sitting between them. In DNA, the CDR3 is TGTGCCAGCAGTCCCAGGGTTGCTGGGGCCAACGTCCTGACTTTC. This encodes CASSPRVAGANVLTF.

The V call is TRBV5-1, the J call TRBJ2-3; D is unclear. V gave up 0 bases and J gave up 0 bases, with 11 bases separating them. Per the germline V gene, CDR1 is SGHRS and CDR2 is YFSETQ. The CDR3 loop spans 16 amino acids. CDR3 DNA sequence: TGCGCCAGCAGCTTGGACCCCGGAGCGAGCACAGATACGCAGTATTTT. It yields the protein CASSLDPGASTDTQYF.

The CDR3 here is CASSASTGAYEQYF. DNA for the CDR3: TGTGCCAGCAGTGCGTCTACGGGTGCGTACGAGCAGTACTTC. The V and J genes are TRBV28 and TRBJ2-7; D ambiguous. Germline lookup yields CDR1 MDHEN and CDR2 SYDVKM. V lost 5 bases to trimming and J lost 4 bases, with 15 bases between them. The CDR3 is made up of 14 amino acids.

This chain's CDR3 is CASSLTGTSGSYEQYF. CDR3 bases: TGTGCCAGCAGCTTAACCGGGACTAGCGGTTCCTACGAGCAGTACTTC. The chain combines TRBV7-2 with TRBJ2-7, with TRBD2 matching over 11 bases. The CDR3 runs 16 residues. In germline, CDR1 is SGHTA, CDR2 FQGNSA. The V and J ends lost 2 bases and 1 base, in that order; junction bases with no gene match: 4.

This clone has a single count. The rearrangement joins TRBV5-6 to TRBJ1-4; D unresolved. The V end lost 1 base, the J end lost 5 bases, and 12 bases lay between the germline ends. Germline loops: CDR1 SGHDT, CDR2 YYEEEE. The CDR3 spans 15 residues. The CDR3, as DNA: TGTGCCAGCAGCTTGACGCTCACGGGGAATGAAAAACTGTTTTTT. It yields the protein CASSLTLTGNEKLFF.

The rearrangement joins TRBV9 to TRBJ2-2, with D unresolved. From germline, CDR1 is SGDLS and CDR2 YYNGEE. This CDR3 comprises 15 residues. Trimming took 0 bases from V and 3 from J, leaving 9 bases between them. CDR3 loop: CASSVGIGDTGELFF. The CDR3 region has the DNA TGTGCCAGCAGCGTAGGCATAGGAGACACCGGGGAGCTGTTTTTT.

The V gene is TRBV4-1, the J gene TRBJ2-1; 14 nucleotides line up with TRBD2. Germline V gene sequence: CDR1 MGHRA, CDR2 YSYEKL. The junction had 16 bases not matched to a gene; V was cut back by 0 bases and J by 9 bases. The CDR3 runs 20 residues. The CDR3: CASSQDTRTGGLAGVSEQFF. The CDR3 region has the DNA TGCGCCAGCAGCCAAGATACCCGGACAGGGGGACTAGCGGGAGTTAGTGAGCAGTTCTTC.

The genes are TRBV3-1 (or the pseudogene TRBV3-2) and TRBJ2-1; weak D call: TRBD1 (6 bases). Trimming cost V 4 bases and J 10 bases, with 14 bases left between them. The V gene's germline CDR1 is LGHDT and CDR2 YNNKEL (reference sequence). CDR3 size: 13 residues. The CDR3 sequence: CASSPHDTGEQFF. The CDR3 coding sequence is TGTGCCAGCAGCCCTCACGACACAGGGGAGCAGTTCTTC.

In DNA, the CDR3 is TGTGCCAGTAGTATGTCAGTGGTGGTTACGCAGCCCCAGCATTTT. Protein: CASSMSVVVTQPQHF. V gene TRBV19 combines with J gene TRBJ1-5; unclear D gene. The CDR3 sequence is 15 residues long. V dropped 3 bases and J dropped 7 bases, with 16 bases sitting between them. Germline CDR1 LNHDA, CDR2 SQIVND (reference sequence).

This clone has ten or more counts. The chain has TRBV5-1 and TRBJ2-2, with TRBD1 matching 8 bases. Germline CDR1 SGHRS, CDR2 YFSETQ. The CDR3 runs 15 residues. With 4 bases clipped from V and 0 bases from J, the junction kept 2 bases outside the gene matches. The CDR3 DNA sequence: TGCGCCAGCAGCCAGGACAGGGCGAACACCGGGGAGCTGTTTTTT. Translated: CASSQDRANTGELFF.

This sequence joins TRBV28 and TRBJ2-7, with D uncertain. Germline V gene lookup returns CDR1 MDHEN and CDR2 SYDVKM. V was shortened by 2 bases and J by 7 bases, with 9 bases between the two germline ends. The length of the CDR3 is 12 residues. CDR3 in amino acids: CASSLINWEQYF. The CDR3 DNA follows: TGTGCCAGCAGTTTAATCAACTGGGAGCAGTACTTC.

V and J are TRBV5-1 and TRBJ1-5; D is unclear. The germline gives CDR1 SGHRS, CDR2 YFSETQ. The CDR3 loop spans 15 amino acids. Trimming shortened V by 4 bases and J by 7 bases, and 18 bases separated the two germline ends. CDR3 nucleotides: TGCGCCAGCAGCCGCGGACCTACGGAGGGCCAGCCCCAGCATTTT. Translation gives CASSRGPTEGQPQHF. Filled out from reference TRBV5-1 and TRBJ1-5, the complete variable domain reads KAGVTQTPRYLIKTRGQQVTLSCSPISGHRSVSWYQQTPGQGLQFLFEYFSETQRNKGNFPGRFSGRQFSNSRSEMNVSTLELGDSALYLCASSRGPTEGQPQHFGDGTRLSIL.

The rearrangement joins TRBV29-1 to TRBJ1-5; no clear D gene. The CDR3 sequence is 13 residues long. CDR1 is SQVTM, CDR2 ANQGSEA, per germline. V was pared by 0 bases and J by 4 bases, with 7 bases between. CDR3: CSVEEHGNQPQHF. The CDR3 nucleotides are TGCAGCGTTGAAGAACACGGGAATCAGCCCCAGCATTTT.

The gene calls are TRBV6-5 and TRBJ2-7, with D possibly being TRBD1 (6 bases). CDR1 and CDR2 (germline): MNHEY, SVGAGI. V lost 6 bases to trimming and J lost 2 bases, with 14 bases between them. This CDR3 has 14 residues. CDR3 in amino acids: CASRKGDPAYEQYF. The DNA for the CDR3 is TGTGCCAGCAGGAAGGGGGACCCTGCCTACGAGCAGTACTTC.

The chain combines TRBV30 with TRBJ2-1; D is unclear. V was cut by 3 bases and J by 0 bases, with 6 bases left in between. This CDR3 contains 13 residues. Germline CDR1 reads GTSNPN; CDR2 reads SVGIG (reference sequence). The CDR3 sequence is CAWRLSSYNEQFF. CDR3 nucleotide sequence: TGTGCCTGGAGGCTATCCTCCTACAATGAGCAGTTCTTC.

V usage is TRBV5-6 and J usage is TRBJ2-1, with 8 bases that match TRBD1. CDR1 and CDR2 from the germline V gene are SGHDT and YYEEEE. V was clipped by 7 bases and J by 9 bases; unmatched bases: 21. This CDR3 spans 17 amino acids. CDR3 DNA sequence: TGTGCCAGCGGAACAGGTCACGCGACAGGGGCCCCAAGTGAGCAGTTCTTC. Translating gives CASGTGHATGAPSEQFF.

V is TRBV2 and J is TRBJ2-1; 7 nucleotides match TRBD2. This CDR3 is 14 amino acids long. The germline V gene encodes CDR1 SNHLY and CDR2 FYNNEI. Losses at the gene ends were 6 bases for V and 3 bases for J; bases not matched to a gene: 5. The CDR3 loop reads CASRVAGRYNEQFF. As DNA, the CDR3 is TGTGCCAGCAGGGTAGCGGGCCGCTACAATGAGCAGTTCTTC.

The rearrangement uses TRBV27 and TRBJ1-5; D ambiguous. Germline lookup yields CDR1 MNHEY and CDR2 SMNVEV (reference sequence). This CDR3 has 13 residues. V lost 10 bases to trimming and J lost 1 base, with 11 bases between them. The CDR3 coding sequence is TGTGCCACCCGGTCTTGGAGCAATCAGCCCCAGCATTTT. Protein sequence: CATRSWSNQPQHF.

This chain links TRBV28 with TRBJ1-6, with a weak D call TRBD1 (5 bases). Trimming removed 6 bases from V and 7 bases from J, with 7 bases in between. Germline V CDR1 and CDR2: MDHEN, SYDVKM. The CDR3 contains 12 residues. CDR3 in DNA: TGTGCCAGCAGAAGACAGAATTCACCCCTCCACTTT. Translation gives CASRRQNSPLHF. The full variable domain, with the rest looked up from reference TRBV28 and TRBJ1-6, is DVKVTQSSRYLVKRTGEKVFLECVQDMDHENMFWYRQDPGLGLRLIYFSYDVKMKEKGDIPEGYSVSREKKERFSLILESASTNQTSMYLCASRRQNSPLHFGNGTRLTVT.

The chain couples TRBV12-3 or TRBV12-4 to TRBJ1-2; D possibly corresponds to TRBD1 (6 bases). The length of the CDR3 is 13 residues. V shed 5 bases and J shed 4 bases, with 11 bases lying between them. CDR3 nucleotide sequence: TGTGCCAGCAGTCCCGGACAGTTCTATGGCTACACCTTC. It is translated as CASSPGQFYGYTF.